This T cell receptor beta chain was sequenced for a study of T cells in Graves' hyperthyroidism and ophthalmopathy. Study observations and caveats: From stable hyperthyroidism, ophthalmopathy was separated by a 13 V-J model.

Turning to this clonotype: As yet, its antigen is unknown.

V was trimmed by 5 bases and J by 4 bases, leaving 11 bases between them. The CDR3 has 13 residues. Germline V gene lookup returns CDR1 SNHLY and CDR2 FYNNEI. Authors of the study amplified TCR beta CDR3 regions from RNA transcripts. The HTBI primer set served for first-round RT-PCR of the TCR CDR3. TCRdb re-called the multiplex PCR reads with MiXCR, one entry per CDR3 protein. The sample carries about 400,000 distinct CDR3 sequences, around 13% recorded once. The receptor comes from a woman aged 25 to 39 with Graves' ophthalmopathy. The sequenced sample consisted of blood. The chain couples TRBV2 to TRBJ1-2; maybe TRBD1 (5 bases). In nucleotides, the CDR3 is TGTGCCAGCAGTTTGGGACTGATCTATGGCTACACCTTC. It yields the protein CASSLGLIYGYTF.